This T cell receptor beta chain came from a study of memory CD4+ T cells and cytomegalovirus serostatus. Broader study findings: The CMV-associated TCR signature appears largely within the CD4+ memory repertoire. Of roughly 180 reported CMV TCRbeta sequences, under 70 were found in memory CD4+ repertoires.

Libraries were prepared by immunoSEQ multiplex PCR; TCRdb keeps only in-frame clonotypes and omits some of them. The sample consists of tens of thousands of clones, roughly 80% of them appearing once. CDR1 and CDR2 (germline): SGHTA, FQGNSA. The CDR3 loop spans 15 amino acids. Trimming shortened V by 0 bases and J by 0 bases, and 6 bases separated the two germline ends. On this clone itself: Its specificity is not known.

Single viable CD3+CD4+CD8-CD45RO+ cells were sorted as the memory CD4+ T cells. Serum IgG to CMV pp150, pp28, p38 and p52 defined serostatus. Material: memory CD4+ T cells from blood. The TCR was taken from an adult in good health and CMV-seronegative. V and J are TRBV7-2 and TRBJ2-1, with D hard to call. The CDR3 region is CASSLAQVSYNEQFF. CDR3 DNA sequence: TGTGCCAGCAGCTTAGCTCAGGTCTCCTACAATGAGCAGTTCTTC.